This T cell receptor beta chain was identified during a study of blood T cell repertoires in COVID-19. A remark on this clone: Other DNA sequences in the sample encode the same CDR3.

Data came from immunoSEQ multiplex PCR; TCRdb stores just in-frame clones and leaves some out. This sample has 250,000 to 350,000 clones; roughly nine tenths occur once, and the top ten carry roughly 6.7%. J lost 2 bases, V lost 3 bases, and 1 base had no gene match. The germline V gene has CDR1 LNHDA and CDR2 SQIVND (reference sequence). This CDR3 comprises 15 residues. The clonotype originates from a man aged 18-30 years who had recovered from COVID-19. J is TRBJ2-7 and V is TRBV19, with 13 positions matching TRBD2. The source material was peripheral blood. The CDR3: CASSMGTSGTYEQYF. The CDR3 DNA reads TGTGCCAGTAGTATGGGGACTAGCGGGACCTACGAGCAGTACTTC.